Listed below are T cell receptor beta chains from one sample, sequenced in a study of T cells in Graves' hyperthyroidism and ophthalmopathy. MiXCR, applied by TCRdb to the multiplex PCR reads, yields one record per CDR3 protein. The data hold 540,000 or so distinct CDR3 sequences, with 15% to 18% observed a single time. Sequencing was carried out using blood. These receptors came from a woman aged 25-40 years with Graves' hyperthyroidism. Both conserved end residues are part of each CDR3. Each record gives: D gene, J gene, V gene, clone size, CDR3 protein, CDR3 DNA. A D gene is named only where the DNA matches it firmly. Clone size is not always given. Where it is, it says once, few, many or a class for expanded clones.

.,TRBJ2-3,TRBV5-1,many,CASSPPGGGRSPDTQYF,TGCGCCAGCAGCCCTCCAGGGGGCGGGAGGAGCCCAGATACGCAGTATTTT
.,TRBJ1-1,TRBV4-3,few,CASSQDHMEAFF,TGCGCCAGCAGCCAAGATCATATGGAAGCTTTCTTT
.,TRBJ2-1,TRBV27,many,CASSLDGFNEQFF,TGTGCCAGCAGTCTAGACGGATTCAATGAGCAGTTCTTC
TRBD1,TRBJ2-3,TRBV7-2,many,CASSSRDRDTQYF,TGTGCCAGCAGTTCCCGGGACAGAGATACGCAGTATTTT
TRBD1,TRBJ2-3,TRBV6-1,many,CASSDGTGGILYTQYF,TGTGCCAGCAGCGACGGGACAGGGGGGATTCTATATACGCAGTATTTT
.,TRBJ1-2,TRBV6-1,few,CASSYSRLEAYGYTF,TGTGCCAGCAGTTATTCCCGGTTGGAGGCCTATGGCTACACCTTC
.,TRBJ1-2,TRBV12-3/TRBV12-4,few,CASSFILVTEEGYTF,TGTGCCAGCAGTTTTATTCTCGTGACAGAGGAAGGCTACACCTTC
TRBD1,TRBJ2-7,TRBV28,few,CASSLNWDSDYEQYF,TGTGCCAGCAGTTTAAATTGGGACAGCGACTACGAGCAGTACTTC
.,TRBJ2-3,TRBV27,once,CASSSRDDLF,TGTGCCAGCAGTTCCCGTGACGACCTTTTT
.,TRBJ2-3,TRBV20-1,many,CSTTFEGGTDTQYF,TGCAGTACGACGTTCGAGGGGGGCACAGATACGCAGTATTTT
.,TRBJ2-5,TRBV12-3/TRBV12-4,many,CASSPLGGAETQYF,TGTGCCAGCAGTCCACTGGGGGGGGCAGAGACCCAGTACTTC
TRBD2,TRBJ2-7,TRBV12-3/TRBV12-4,.,CASSQPTSGASYEQYF,TGTGCCAGCAGCCAACCGACTAGCGGGGCCTCCTACGAGCAGTACTTC
TRBD2,TRBJ2-7,TRBV7-3,many,CASSPTGGRGYEQYF,TGTGCCAGCTCTCCAACGGGGGGGAGAGGGTACGAGCAGTACTTC
.,TRBJ1-4,TRBV28,many,CASTLGAGRKLFF,TGTGCCAGCACCCTTGGGGCAGGAAGAAAACTGTTTTTT
.,TRBJ2-1,TRBV30,few,CAWVAGSYNEQFF,TGTGCCTGGGTGGCAGGCTCCTACAATGAGCAGTTCTTC
.,TRBJ1-5,TRBV27,few,CASSSNSGGQPQHF,TGTGCCAGCAGTTCCAACAGTGGGGGTCAGCCCCAGCATTTT
TRBD1,TRBJ2-1,TRBV6-2/TRBV6-3,.,CASSQKGQGPSNEQFF,TGTGCCAGCAGTCAGAAGGGACAGGGCCCTTCTAATGAGCAGTTCTTC
.,TRBJ2-2,TRBV2,many,CASSETRTGELFF,TGTGCCAGCAGTGAAACCCGGACCGGGGAGCTGTTTTTT
.,TRBJ1-1,TRBV7-2,few,CASTLKGQGNTEAFF,TGTGCCAGCACCCTGAAGGGGCAAGGGAACACTGAAGCTTTCTTT
.,TRBJ2-7,TRBV20-1,many,CSATQTGWTYEQYF,TGCAGTGCTACCCAGACAGGCTGGACCTACGAGCAGTACTTC
.,TRBJ2-1,TRBV20-1,.,CSARDMAVVDWYNEQFF,TGCAGTGCTAGAGATATGGCGGTAGTAGATTGGTACAATGAGCAGTTCTTC
.,TRBJ2-7,TRBV6-1,.,CATTSHEQYF,TGTGCCACGACTTCCCACGAGCAGTACTTC
TRBD2,TRBJ2-1,TRBV5-1,many,CASSLAGSGRIHEQFF,TGCGCCAGCAGCTTGGCCGGTAGCGGGAGGATCCATGAGCAGTTCTTC
.,TRBJ2-7,TRBV20-1,many,CSARRGGMYEQYF,TGCAGTGCTAGGAGAGGGGGGATGTACGAGCAGTACTTC
.,TRBJ2-7,TRBV27,many,CASSFGTSSYEQYF,TGTGCCAGCAGTTTCGGGACATCCTCCTACGAGCAGTACTTC
TRBD1,TRBJ2-7,TRBV7-2,few,CASSLVGAGQVSYKQYF,TGTGCCAGCAGCTTAGTGGGGGCCGGACAGGTATCCTACAAGCAGTACTTC
TRBD1,TRBJ2-5,TRBV5-1,.,CASSPPGGVRTQYF,TGCGCCAGCAGCCCGCCAGGGGGCGTTCGGACCCAGTACTTC
.,TRBJ2-3,TRBV7-6,.,CASSLSSPGSDTQYF,TGTGCCAGCAGCTTATCAAGTCCCGGGTCTGATACGCAGTATTTT
.,TRBJ1-5,TRBV24-1,few,CATSETGRLNNQPQHF,TGTGCCACCAGTGAAACAGGGCGCCTAAACAATCAGCCCCAGCATTTT
TRBD2,TRBJ2-3,TRBV11-2,few,CANSPRGGALTDTQYF,TGTGCCAACAGCCCCCGCGGGGGGGCGCTTACAGATACGCAGTATTTT
TRBD1,TRBJ1-5,TRBV6-2/TRBV6-3,many,CASSYSRGLNQPQHF,TGTGCCAGCAGTTACTCGAGGGGGCTCAATCAGCCCCAGCATTTT
.,TRBJ1-3,TRBV9,few,CASSPRPGTNSGNTIYF,TGTGCCAGCAGCCCCCGCCCCGGGACAAACTCTGGAAACACCATATATTTT
.,TRBJ2-7,TRBV5-1,many,CASSLQGSYEQYF,TGCGCCAGCAGCCTACAGGGCTCCTACGAGCAGTACTTC
.,TRBJ1-6,TRBV20-1,few,CSARSDSPLHF,TGCAGTGCTAGATCAGATTCACCCCTCCACTTT
.,TRBJ2-2,TRBV27,many,CASSSRGSGELFF,TGTGCCAGCAGTTCCAGAGGTAGCGGGGAGCTGTTTTTT
.,TRBJ1-5,TRBV28,.,CASSHSNGGLNLNQPQHF,TGTGCCAGCAGTCACTCGAATGGGGGGCTGAATCTCAATCAGCCCCAGCATTTT
TRBD1,TRBJ2-7,TRBV19,.,CASSMSAGGTYEQYF,TGTGCCAGTAGTATGTCCGCAGGGGGTACCTACGAGCAGTACTTC
.,TRBJ1-2,TRBV7-8,many,CASSPQYGDYGYTF,TGTGCCAGCAGCCCCCAATACGGGGACTATGGCTACACCTTC
.,TRBJ1-1,TRBV6-1,many,CASSYGFGGAGTEAFF,TGTGCCAGCAGTTACGGCTTCGGGGGAGCTGGCACTGAAGCTTTCTTT
TRBD2,TRBJ2-7,TRBV28,.,CASRPGLAPREQYF,TGTGCCAGCAGGCCGGGACTAGCCCCCCGGGAGCAGTACTTC
.,TRBJ2-3,TRBV10-2,many,CASREGGLRTDTQYF,TGCGCCAGCAGAGAGGGGGGACTCCGCACAGATACGCAGTATTTT
TRBD2,TRBJ2-1,TRBV20-1,.,CSANPLATKGNEQFF,TGCAGTGCTAACCCACTAGCGACCAAGGGGAATGAGCAGTTCTTC
.,TRBJ1-5,TRBV7-9,few,CASSLFGAGGNQPQHF,TGTGCCAGCAGCTTATTTGGGGCGGGGGGAAATCAGCCCCAGCATTTT
.,TRBJ1-1,TRBV6-2/TRBV6-3,many,CASSFKPPGRKNTEAFF,TGTGCCAGCAGTTTCAAACCCCCGGGACGGAAGAACACTGAAGCTTTCTTT
TRBD2,TRBJ2-2,TRBV27,.,CASSSTSGRVPGELFF,TGTGCCAGCAGTTCGACTAGCGGGAGAGTGCCCGGGGAGCTGTTTTTT
.,TRBJ2-2,TRBV27,few,CASYGVAWRTGELFF,TGTGCCAGCTATGGCGTAGCTTGGAGGACCGGGGAGCTGTTTTTT
.,TRBJ2-5,TRBV6-6,many,CASSYSAQETQYF,TGTGCCAGCAGTTACTCGGCACAAGAGACCCAGTACTTC
TRBD1,TRBJ2-2,TRBV10-3,few,CAISISGTGNTGELFF,TGTGCCATCAGTATATCCGGGACAGGGAACACCGGGGAGCTGTTTTTT
.,TRBJ1-5,TRBV7-2,.,CASSLGAGASNQPQHF,TGTGCCAGCAGCTTAGGGGCGGGGGCTAGCAATCAGCCCCAGCATTTT
.,TRBJ1-3,TRBV6-6,few,CASSYSNRAHTIYF,TGTGCCAGCAGTTACTCGAACAGGGCGCACACCATATATTTT
.,TRBJ2-1,TRBV6-2/TRBV6-3,many,CASTIYGSGEQFF,TGTGCCAGCACCATCTACGGGAGTGGTGAGCAGTTCTTC
.,TRBJ2-3,TRBV7-2,many,CASSFSLQGTDTQYF,TGTGCCAGCAGCTTTAGTCTCCAGGGCACAGATACGCAGTATTTT
.,TRBJ2-7,TRBV5-1,few,CASSLAGLLYLEKREQYF,TGCGCCAGCAGCTTGGCGGGTCTCCTTTATCTCGAAAAGAGGGAGCAGTACTTC
.,TRBJ2-3,TRBV5-6,.,CASSLDRLWRRTQYF,TGTGCCAGCAGCTTGGACAGGCTTTGGCGTCGTACGCAGTATTTT
.,TRBJ2-3,TRBV14,.,CASSRPGPSTDTQYF,TGTGCCAGCAGCCGACCGGGACCTAGCACAGATACGCAGTATTTT
TRBD2,TRBJ2-2,TRBV2,.,CASSGTSVAGELFF,TGTGCCAGCAGTGGGACTAGCGTCGCCGGGGAGCTGTTTTTT
TRBD2,TRBJ2-7,TRBV2,.,CASGGLAGEQYF,TGTGCCAGCGGGGGACTAGCGGGCGAGCAGTACTTC